This T cell receptor (beta chain) was captured by sequencing in a study of T-cell reconstitution after alpha-beta-depleted transplantation in children (TCRdb year 2016). Notes on the research overall: T-cell immune reconstitution after TCRalphabeta/CD19-depleted allogeneic hematopoietic cell transplantation in children was quantitatively tracked in the study by means of TCR repertoire profiling.

The CDR3 numbers 13 residues from cysteine through phenylalanine. The read is trimmed to its CDR3 DNA, 39 bases read in frame from base 1. Reading the germline V gene (reference sequence) gives CDR1 PRHDT and CDR2 FYEKMQ. Trimming at the junction amounts to 4 bases on V and 5 bases on J, and the germline ends lie 12 bases apart. Libraries were made using PCR. This sample was sequenced with an Illumina HiSeq 2500. TCR libraries were prepared with molecular barcoding, using unique molecular identifiers to normalize TCRbeta repertoire quantification. In-frame beta chains were kept once TCRdb had trimmed the public reads at Q25 with fastp and called clones with MiXCR. Rows with a matching CDR3 protein are joined into one entry that keeps the most common DNA and genes. This sample has more than 85,000 distinct CDR3 sequences in its table, and roughly 6% of those were observed once. Roughly 5.5% of the sample comes from the top ten.

Paper-wide results and their limitations: In some patients, high TCRbeta diversity at day 60 was attributed to recipient T cells and intrathymic progenitors that had survived conditioning. The apparently early alphabetaT-cell count recovery about two months after transplant was reportedly dependent on only several hundred rapidly expanded clones derived from non-depleted graft cells. Over subsequent months, a decline in hyperexpanded clone frequencies was noted, and after one year, T-cell counts and TCRbeta diversity were mostly ascribed to newly produced T cells.

Concerning this clonotype itself: Its binding antigen is unknown. Per-base qualities were not stored, and no clone one base away is much larger.

Read against the paper, the sample's time point label means: day 60 (about 2 months) after transplantation. What this sample's treatment or condition label stands for: allogeneic hematopoietic cell transplantation with graft depleted of TCRalphabeta T cells and CD19 B cells. The transplant recipients were children given TCRalphabeta/CD19-depleted allogeneic hematopoietic cell grafts. The TCR sequence derives from a female patient under 10 years old who had a stem cell transplant for Fanconi anemia, so the T cells may come from the graft donor. The chain couples TRBV13 to TRBJ2-7, with the D call perhaps TRBD1 or TRBD2, as 5 bases match in each case. The sequencing used PBMCs, mostly from graft donor cells, collected 60 days after TCRalphabeta/CD19-depleted stem cell transplant. The nucleotides are TGTGCCAGCAGCTCTAATAGAGGGGACGAGCAGTACTTC. It encodes CASSSNRGDEQYF.